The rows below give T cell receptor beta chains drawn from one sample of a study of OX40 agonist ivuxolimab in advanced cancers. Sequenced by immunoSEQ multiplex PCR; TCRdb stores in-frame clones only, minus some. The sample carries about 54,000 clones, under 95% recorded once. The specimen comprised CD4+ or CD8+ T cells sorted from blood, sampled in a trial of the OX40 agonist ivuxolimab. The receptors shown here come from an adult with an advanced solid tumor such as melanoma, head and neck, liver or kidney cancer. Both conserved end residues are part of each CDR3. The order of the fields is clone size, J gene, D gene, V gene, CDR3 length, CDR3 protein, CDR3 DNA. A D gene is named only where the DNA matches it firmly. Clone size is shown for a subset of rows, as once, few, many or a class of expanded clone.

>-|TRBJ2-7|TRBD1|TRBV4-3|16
CASSQGGQDASYEQYF
TGCGCCAGCAGCCAAGGTGGACAGGACGCCTCCTACGAGCAGTACTTC
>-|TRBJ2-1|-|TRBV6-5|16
CASSYHQGNLGNEQFF
TGTGCCAGCAGTTATCACCAGGGGAATCTAGGGAATGAGCAGTTCTTC
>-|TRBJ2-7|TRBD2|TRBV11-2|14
CASSLGGSNYEQYF
TGTGCCAGCAGCTTGGGCGGGAGTAACTACGAGCAGTACTTC
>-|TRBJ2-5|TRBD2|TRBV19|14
CATSRGWGQETQYF
TGTGCCACCTCGCGGGGGTGGGGCCAAGAGACCCAGTACTTC
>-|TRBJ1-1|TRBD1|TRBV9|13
CASSSQGYTEAFF
TGTGCCAGCAGCTCACAGGGGTACACTGAAGCTTTCTTT
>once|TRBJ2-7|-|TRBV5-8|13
CASRPTGFLEQYF
TGTGCCAGCAGGCCCACAGGGTTCCTCGAGCAGTACTTC
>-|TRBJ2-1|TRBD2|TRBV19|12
CASSQAGGQQFF
TGTGCCAGTAGTCAAGCGGGGGGACAGCAGTTCTTC
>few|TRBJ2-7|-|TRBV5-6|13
CASSLAVGYEQYF
TGTGCCAGCAGCTTGGCCGTCGGTTACGAGCAGTACTTC
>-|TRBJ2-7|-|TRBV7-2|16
CASSLAYGIQSYEQYF
TGTGCCAGCAGCTTAGCCTACGGCATACAGTCCTACGAGCAGTACTTC
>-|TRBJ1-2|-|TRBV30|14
CAWSVHGGAHGYTF
TGTGCCTGGAGTGTACATGGGGGCGCCCATGGCTACACCTTC